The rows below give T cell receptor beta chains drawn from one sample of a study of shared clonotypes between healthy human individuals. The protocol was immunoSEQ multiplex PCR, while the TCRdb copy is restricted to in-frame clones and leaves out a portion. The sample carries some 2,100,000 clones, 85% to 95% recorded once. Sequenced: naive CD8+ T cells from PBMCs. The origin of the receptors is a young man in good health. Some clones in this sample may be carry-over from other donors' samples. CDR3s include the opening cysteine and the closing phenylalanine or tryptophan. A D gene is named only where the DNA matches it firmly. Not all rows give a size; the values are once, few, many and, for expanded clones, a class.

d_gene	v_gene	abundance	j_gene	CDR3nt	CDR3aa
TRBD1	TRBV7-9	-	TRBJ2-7	TGTGCCAGCAGCTTAGGGACAGGTTTCGATTACGAGCAGTACTTC	CASSLGTGFDYEQYF
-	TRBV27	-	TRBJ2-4	TGTGCCAGCAAGACTTGGGACTCCGAGCACAGTATAGACAAAAACATTCAGTACTTC	CASKTWDSEHSIDKNIQYF
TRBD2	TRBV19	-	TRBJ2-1	TGTGCCAGTAACCTAGCGGGGTTAAGATCCTACAATGAGCAGTTCTTC	CASNLAGLRSYNEQFF
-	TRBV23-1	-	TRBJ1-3	TGCGCCAGCAGTCAATGGGCGGGGCGCGATGGAAACACCATATATTTT	CASSQWAGRDGNTIYF
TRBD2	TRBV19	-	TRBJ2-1	TGTGCCAGTAGTATGTATGCATGGCTAGCGGGAGGGCCTATCGATGAGCAGTTCTTC	CASSMYAWLAGGPIDEQFF
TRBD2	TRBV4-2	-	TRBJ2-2	TGTGCCAGCAGCCGGTCCGTAGCGGGAGAGGGCACCGGGGAGCTGTTTTTT	CASSRSVAGEGTGELFF
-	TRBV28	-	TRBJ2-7	TGTGCCAGCAGTTCCGAGGTAGAAATTGGCTACGAGCAGTACTTC	CASSSEVEIGYEQYF
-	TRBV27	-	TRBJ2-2	TGTGCCAGCAGGGGGACCGCGACCACCGGGGAGCTGTTTTTT	CASRGTATTGELFF
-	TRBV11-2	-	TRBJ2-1	TGTGCCAGCAGCTTAGTTTCGGCAGGCAACTCCTACAATGAGCAGTTCTTC	CASSLVSAGNSYNEQFF
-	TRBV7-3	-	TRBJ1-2	TGTGCCAGCAGCGAAACAGGTGGGGACTATGGCTACACCTTC	CASSETGGDYGYTF
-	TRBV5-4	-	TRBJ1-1	TGTGCCAGCAGCCTACGTGCCGGTGAAGCTTTCTTT	CASSLRAGEAFF
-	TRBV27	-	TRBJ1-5	TGTGCCAGCAGTACCACGGGGGCACGCAATCAGCCCCAGCATTTT	CASSTTGARNQPQHF
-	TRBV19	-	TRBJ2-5	TGTGCTTCGGGACCTCGAATGGTAGAGACCCAGTACTTC	CASGPRMVETQYF
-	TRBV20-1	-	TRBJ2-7	TGCAGTGGAGTGGATGCCTACGAGCAGTACTTC	CSGVDAYEQYF
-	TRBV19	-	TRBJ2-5	TGTGCCAGTAGTGACCCACCGGGTACCGAGGTGACCCAGTACTTC	CASSDPPGTEVTQYF
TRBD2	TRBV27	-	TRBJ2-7	TGTGCCAGCAGCCACGGACTAGCGGGAGTCGAGCAGTACTTC	CASSHGLAGVEQYF
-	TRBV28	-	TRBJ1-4	TGTGCCAGCAGTTTGATCGATGAAAAACTGTTTTTT	CASSLIDEKLFF
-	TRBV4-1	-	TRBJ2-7	TGCGCCAGCAGCCAAGTAAAGGCCTTCTACGAGCAGTACTTC	CASSQVKAFYEQYF
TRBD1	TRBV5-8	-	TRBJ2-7	TGTGCCAGCAGCTTGGGGACAGGGATCTACGAGCAGTACTTC	CASSLGTGIYEQYF
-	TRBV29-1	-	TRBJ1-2	TGCAGCGTTGAAGATCCTCTAATTTTGAGGGGCTACACCTTC	CSVEDPLILRGYTF
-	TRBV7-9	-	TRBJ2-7	TGTGCCAGCAGCTCGGGACGATTTGAGCAGTACTTC	CASSSGRFEQYF
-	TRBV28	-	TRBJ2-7	TGTGCCAGCAGTTTAGGTTTAGGGAACTCCTACGAGCAGTACTTC	CASSLGLGNSYEQYF
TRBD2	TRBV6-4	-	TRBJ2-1	TGTGCCAGCAGTGATCTAGCGGGAGGGCTTAATGAGCAGTTCTTC	CASSDLAGGLNEQFF
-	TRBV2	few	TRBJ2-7	TGTGCCAGCAGTGAACCGACAGGTCGATTAGTGGGGGAGCAGTACTTC	CASSEPTGRLVGEQYF
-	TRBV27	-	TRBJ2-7	TGTGCCAGCAGTTTGTGCGGGGACTCCTACGAGCAGTACTTC	CASSLCGDSYEQYF
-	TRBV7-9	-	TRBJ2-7	TGTGCCAGCAGCTTTTTTTACGAGCAGTACTTC	CASSFFYEQYF
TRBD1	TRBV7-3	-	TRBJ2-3	TGTGCCAGCAGCCGGACAGGGGGCTCTGGAGATACGCAGTATTTT	CASSRTGGSGDTQYF
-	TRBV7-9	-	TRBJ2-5	TGTGCCAGCAGCTCTAGCCCCGAGACCCAGTACTTC	CASSSSPETQYF